A single sample gave rise to the 7 T cell receptor beta chains below, sequenced in a study of shared clonotypes between healthy human individuals. Only in-frame clones appear in the TCRdb table, and some are missing; sequencing was by immunoSEQ multiplex PCR. The data contain 550,000 to 700,000 clones, around four fifths of them seen just once; the ten biggest clones take up around 1.8%. Sequenced input: memory CD4+ T cells sorted from blood. Subset meaning: CD45RA-negative fraction. These receptors were taken from a woman in her 30s in good health.

The chain couples TRBV7-2 to TRBJ2-3; TRBD2 matches at 16 bases. Germline V lookup: CDR1 SGHTA, CDR2 FQGNSA. The CDR3 length is 19 residues. V shed 4 bases and J 6 bases; nucleotides not matched to a gene: 13. The CDR3 region is CASSYGTSGRARDYDTQYF. Here the CDR3 DNA reads TGTGCCAGCAGCTACGGGACTAGCGGGAGGGCCCGGGATTATGATACGCAGTATTTT.

This clone was counted between two and nine times. The gene calls are TRBV11-3 and TRBJ2-3, with TRBD2 matching 7 bases. Germline lookup yields CDR1 SGHNT and CDR2 YENEEA. J was trimmed by 3 bases and V by 5 bases; bases with no gene match: 2. There are 13 residues in the CDR3. The CDR3 DNA reads as TGTGCCAGCAGCCGACTAGCTACAGATACGCAGTATTTT. This translates into CASSRLATDTQYF.

The sample holds one count of this clone. The rearrangement uses TRBV5-1 and TRBJ1-6; no reliable D call. Germline CDR1 and CDR2: SGHRS and YFSETQ. Trimming left V 0 bases short and J 4 bases short, with 17 bases between. CDR3 length equals 18 residues. As DNA, the CDR3 is TGCGCCAGCAGCTTGGATTTTGGCTCCGGCGGATATAATTCACCCCTCCACTTT. Translation gives CASSLDFGSGGYNSPLHF.

The genes are TRBV28 and TRBJ2-3; a possible D gene is TRBD1 (6 bases). There are 16 residues in the CDR3. V lost 4 bases, J lost 3 bases, and 17 bases lay in between. Germline V gives CDR1 MDHEN, CDR2 SYDVKM. The CDR3 DNA follows: TGTGCCAGCAGTTCCCCTAGTCGCAGGGGTACAGATACGCAGTATTTT. Translation: CASSSPSRRGTDTQYF.

The rearrangement links TRBV6-5 to TRBJ2-5; perhaps TRBD1 as D (5 bases). CDR3 length: 15 residues. The ends were cut back, 5 bases at V and 5 bases at J, with 18 bases in the middle. In germline, CDR1 is MNHEY, CDR2 SVGAGI. CDR3 DNA sequence: TGTGCCAGCAGTAAGGCCAGGGTTTTCTTGGAGACCCAGTACTTC. Translated: CASSKARVFLETQYF.

V and J are TRBV28 and TRBJ2-7; 8 bases match TRBD1. This CDR3 region has 15 residues. Trimming took 6 bases from V and 1 from J; bases not matched to a gene: 8. Germline V gives CDR1 MDHEN, CDR2 SYDVKM. The CDR3 DNA reads as TGTGCCAGCAGCCTGGACAGGGAAGGGTCCTACGAGCAGTACTTC. Amino acid sequence: CASSLDREGSYEQYF. Together with reference TRBV28 and TRBJ2-7, the CDR3 gives the full variable domain: DVKVTQSSRYLVKRTGEKVFLECVQDMDHENMFWYRQDPGLGLRLIYFSYDVKMKEKGDIPEGYSVSREKKERFSLILESASTNQTSMYLCASSLDREGSYEQYFGPGTRLTVT.

V and J are TRBV5-1 and TRBJ2-5; TRBD1 or TRBD2 may be the D gene (6 bases each). Per the germline V gene, CDR1 is SGHRS and CDR2 is YFSETQ. The ends were cut back, 0 bases at V and 3 bases at J, with 12 bases in the middle. CDR3 length: 15 amino acids. CDR3 DNA sequence: TGCGCCAGCAGCTTGGCCCACAGGGAGGAAGAGACCCAGTACTTC. It translates to CASSLAHREEETQYF.